This TCR beta chain was captured by sequencing in a study of T-cell memory formation after mild COVID-19. cDNA libraries for TCR alpha and TCR beta, carrying sample barcodes and UMIs, came from 5'RACE with constant-segment primers. TCRdb fed the 5' RACE reads into MiXCR, producing one record per CDR3 protein. This sample carries more than 200,000 distinct CDR3 sequences, roughly 15% of them seen once, and the ten largest clones take approximately 3.6%. The ends were cut back, 5 bases at V and 2 bases at J, with 10 bases in the middle. The CDR3 sequence is 12 residues long. In germline, CDR1 is DFQATT, CDR2 SNEGSKA (reference sequence). In its sample, this clonotype was seen a few times.

The specimen was PBMCs or a T cell subset sorted from them (not recorded which). The gene calls are TRBV20-1 and TRBJ2-7; tentatively, D is TRBD1 or TRBD2 (6 bases each). The sequence was obtained from a man younger than 30 who had mild COVID-19 (a few samples of this study predate the infection). Cell type and time point are not known. CDR3 nucleotides: TGCAGTGCTGTTAGGGGGGCCTACGAGCAGTACTTC. Protein product: CSAVRGAYEQYF.